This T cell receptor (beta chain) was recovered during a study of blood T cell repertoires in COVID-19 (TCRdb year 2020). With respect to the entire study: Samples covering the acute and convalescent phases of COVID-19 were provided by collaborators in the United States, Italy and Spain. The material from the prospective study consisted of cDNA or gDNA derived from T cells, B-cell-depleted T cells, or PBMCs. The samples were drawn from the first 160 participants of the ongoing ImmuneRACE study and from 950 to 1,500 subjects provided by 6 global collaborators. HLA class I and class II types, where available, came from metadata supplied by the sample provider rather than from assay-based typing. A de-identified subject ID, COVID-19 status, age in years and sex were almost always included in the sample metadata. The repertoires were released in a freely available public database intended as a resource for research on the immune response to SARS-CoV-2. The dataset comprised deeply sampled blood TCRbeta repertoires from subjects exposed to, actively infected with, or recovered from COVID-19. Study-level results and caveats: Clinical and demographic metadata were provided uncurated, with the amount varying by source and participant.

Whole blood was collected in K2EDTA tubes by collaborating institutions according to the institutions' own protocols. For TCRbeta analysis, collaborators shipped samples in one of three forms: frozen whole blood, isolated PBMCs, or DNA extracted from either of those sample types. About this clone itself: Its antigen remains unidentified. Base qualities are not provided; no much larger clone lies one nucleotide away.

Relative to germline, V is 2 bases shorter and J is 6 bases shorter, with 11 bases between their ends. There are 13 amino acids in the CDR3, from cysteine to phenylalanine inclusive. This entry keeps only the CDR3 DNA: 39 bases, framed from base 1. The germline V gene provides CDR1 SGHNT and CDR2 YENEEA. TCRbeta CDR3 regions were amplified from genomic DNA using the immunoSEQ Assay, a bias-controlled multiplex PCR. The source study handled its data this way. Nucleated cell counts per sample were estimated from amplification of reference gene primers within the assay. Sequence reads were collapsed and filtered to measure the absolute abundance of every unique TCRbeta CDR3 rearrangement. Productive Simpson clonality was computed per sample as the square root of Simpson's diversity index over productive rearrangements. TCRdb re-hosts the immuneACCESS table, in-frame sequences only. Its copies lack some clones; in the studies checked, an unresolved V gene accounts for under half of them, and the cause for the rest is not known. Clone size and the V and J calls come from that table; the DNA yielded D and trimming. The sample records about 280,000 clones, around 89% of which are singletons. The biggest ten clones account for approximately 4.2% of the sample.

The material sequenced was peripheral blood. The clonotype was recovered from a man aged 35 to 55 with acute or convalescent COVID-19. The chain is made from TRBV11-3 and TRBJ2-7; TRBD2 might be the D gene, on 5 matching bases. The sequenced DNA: TGTGCCAGCAGCTTAAGCGGTTGGGGCGAGCAGTACTTC. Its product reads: CASSLSGWGEQYF.